This T cell receptor (beta chain) was identified in a study of T cell changes during pregnancy in multiple sclerosis. The ends lost 8 bases at V and 2 bases at J; junction bases unmatched: 11. The germline CDR1 and CDR2 sequences are MNHNY and SVGAGI (reference sequence). The CDR3 extends over 16 amino acids. Assay used: immunoSEQ multiplex PCR; TCRdb lists only in-frame clones, some missing. The table includes around 34,000 clones, approximately 90% detected once. Sequenced material: CD8+ T cells from peripheral blood mononuclear cells, taken before pregnancy. The rearrangement joins TRBV6-6 to TRBJ2-2; 7 nucleotides match TRBD1. This TCR was recovered from a female donor with multiple sclerosis, enrolled in a pregnancy study. The CDR3 region is CASGPSGTANTGELFF. CDR3 bases: TGTGCCAGCGGCCCCTCCGGGACAGCAAACACCGGGGAGCTGTTTTTT.